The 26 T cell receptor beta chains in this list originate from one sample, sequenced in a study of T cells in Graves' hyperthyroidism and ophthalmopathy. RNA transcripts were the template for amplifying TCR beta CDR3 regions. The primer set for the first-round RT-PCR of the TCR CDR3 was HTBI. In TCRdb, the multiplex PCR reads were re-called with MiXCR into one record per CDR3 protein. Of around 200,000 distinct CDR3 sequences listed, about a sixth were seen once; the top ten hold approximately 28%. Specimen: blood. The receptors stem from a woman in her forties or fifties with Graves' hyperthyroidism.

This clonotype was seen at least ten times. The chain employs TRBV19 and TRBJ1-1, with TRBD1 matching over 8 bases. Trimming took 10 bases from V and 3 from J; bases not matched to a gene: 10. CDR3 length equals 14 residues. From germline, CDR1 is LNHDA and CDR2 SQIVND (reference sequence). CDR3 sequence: CATQPSGGDTEAFF. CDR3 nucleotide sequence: TGTGCCACTCAACCGTCAGGGGGCGACACTGAAGCTTTCTTT.

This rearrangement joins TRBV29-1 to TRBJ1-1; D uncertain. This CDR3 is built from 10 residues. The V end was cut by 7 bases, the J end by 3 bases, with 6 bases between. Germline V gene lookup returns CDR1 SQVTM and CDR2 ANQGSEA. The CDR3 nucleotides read TGCAGCGCGCTGGACACTGAAGCTTTCTTT. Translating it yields CSALDTEAFF.

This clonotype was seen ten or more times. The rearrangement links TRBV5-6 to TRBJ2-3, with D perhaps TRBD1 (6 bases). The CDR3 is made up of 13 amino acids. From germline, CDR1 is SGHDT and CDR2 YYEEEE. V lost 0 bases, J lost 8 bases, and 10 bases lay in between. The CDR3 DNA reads TGTGCCAGCAGCTTGGGGGCAGGGGTTACGCAGTATTTT. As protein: CASSLGAGVTQYF.

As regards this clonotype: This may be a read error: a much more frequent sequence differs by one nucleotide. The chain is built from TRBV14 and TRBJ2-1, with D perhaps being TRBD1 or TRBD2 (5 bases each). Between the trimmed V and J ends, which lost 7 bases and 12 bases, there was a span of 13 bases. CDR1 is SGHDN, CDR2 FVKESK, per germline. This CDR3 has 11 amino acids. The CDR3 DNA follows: TGTGCCAGCAACCATGGGGGTCGGCAGTTCTTC. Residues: CASNHGGRQFF.

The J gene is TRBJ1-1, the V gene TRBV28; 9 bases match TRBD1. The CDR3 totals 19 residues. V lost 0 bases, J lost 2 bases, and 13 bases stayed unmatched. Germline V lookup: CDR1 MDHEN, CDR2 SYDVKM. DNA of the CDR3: TGTGCCAGCAGTTTATGGGGGAATCTGAGGACAGGGGCTAACACTGAAGCTTTCTTT. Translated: CASSLWGNLRTGANTEAFF.

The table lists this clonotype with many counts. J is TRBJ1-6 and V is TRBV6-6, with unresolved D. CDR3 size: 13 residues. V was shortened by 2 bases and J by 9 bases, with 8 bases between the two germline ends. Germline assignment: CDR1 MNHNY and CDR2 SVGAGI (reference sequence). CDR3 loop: CASSYEGSSPLHF. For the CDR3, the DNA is TGTGCCAGCAGTTACGAGGGTAGTTCACCCCTCCACTTT.

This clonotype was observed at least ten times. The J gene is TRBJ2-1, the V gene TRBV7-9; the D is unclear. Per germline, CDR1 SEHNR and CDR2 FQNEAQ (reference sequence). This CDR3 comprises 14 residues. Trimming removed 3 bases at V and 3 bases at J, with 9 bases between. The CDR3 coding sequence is TGTGCCAGCAGCTTCGTCCTGGACTACAATGAGCAGTTCTTC. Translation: CASSFVLDYNEQFF. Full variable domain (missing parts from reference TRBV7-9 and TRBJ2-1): DTGVSQNPRHKITKRGQNVTFRCDPISEHNRLYWYRQTLGQGPEFLTYFQNEAQLEKSRLLSDRFSAERPKGSFSTLEIQRTEQGDSAMYLCASSFVLDYNEQFFGPGTRLTVL.

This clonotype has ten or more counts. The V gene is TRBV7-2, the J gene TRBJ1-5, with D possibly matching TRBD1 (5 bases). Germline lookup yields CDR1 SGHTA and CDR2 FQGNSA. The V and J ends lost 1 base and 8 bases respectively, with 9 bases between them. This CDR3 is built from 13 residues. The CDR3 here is CASSLVRAEPQHF. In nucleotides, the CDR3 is TGTGCCAGCAGCTTAGTCAGGGCAGAGCCCCAGCATTTT.

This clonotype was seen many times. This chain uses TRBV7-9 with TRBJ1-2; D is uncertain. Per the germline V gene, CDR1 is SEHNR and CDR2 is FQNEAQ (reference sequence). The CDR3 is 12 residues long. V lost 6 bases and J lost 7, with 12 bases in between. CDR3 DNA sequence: TGTGCCAGCAGGGGAATGAGTGGTGGCTACACCTTC. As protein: CASRGMSGGYTF.

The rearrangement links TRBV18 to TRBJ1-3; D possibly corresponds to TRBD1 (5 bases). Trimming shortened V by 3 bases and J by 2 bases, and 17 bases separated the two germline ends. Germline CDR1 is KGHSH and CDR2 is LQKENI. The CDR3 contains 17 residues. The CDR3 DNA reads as TGTGCCAGCTCACCGTCGTCAAGGGGATTAGCTGGAAACACCATATATTTT. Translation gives CASSPSSRGLAGNTIYF.

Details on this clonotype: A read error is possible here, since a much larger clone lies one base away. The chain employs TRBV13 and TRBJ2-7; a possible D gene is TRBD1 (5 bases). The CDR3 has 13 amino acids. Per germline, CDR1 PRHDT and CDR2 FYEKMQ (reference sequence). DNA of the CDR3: TGCGCCAGCAGCCAATCAACAGGCTACGAGCGGTACTTC. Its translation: CASSQSTGYERYF.

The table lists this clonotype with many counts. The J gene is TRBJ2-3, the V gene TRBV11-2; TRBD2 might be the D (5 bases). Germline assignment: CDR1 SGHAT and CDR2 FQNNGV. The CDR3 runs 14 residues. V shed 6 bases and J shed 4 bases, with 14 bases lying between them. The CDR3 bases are TGTGCCAGCAGTCTGGACTGGATCTCAGATACGCAGTATTTT. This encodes CASSLDWISDTQYF.

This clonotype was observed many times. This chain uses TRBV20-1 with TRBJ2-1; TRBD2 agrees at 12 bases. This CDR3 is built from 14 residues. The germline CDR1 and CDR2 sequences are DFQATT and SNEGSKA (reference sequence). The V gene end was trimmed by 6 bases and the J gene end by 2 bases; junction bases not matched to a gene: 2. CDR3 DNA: TGCAGTGCAAGACTAGCGGGGGCCTACAATGAGCAGTTCTTC. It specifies CSARLAGAYNEQFF.

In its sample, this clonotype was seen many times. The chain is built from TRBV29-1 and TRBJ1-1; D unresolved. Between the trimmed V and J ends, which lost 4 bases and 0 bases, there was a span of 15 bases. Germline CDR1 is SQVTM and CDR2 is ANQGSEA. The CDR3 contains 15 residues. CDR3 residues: CSVVRGISLNTEAFF. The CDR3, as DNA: TGCAGCGTTGTTCGGGGAATCAGTTTGAACACTGAAGCTTTCTTT.

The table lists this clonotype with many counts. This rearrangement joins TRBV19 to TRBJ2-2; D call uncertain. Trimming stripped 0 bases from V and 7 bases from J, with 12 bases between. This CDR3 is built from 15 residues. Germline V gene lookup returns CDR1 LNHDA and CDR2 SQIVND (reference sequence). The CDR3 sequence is CASSIDFHLGGELFF. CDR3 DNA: TGTGCCAGTAGTATAGATTTCCACTTGGGCGGGGAGCTGTTTTTT. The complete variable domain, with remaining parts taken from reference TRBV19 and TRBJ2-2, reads DGGITQSPKYLFRKEGQNVTLSCEQNLNHDAMYWYRQDPGQGLRLIYYSQIVNDFQKGDIAEGYSVSREKKESFPLTVTSAQKNPTAFYLCASSIDFHLGGELFFGEGSRLTVL.

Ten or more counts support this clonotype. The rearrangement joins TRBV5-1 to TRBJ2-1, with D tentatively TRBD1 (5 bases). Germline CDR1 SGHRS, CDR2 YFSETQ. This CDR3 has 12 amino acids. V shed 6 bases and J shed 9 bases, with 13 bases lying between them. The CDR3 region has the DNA TGCGCCAGCACCGCCGAAGGGGCTGAGCAGTTCTTC. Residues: CASTAEGAEQFF.

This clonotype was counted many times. The CDR3 DNA follows: TGTGCCAGCAGTGAAGGAGGGAGACTTGAGCAGTTCTTC. Amino acids: CASSEGGRLEQFF. The chain links TRBV2 to TRBJ2-1, with D perhaps TRBD2 (5 bases). CDR1 and CDR2 (germline): SNHLY, FYNNEI. Trimming took off 1 base at V and 9 bases at J, with 10 bases between the two ends. The CDR3 loop spans 13 amino acids.

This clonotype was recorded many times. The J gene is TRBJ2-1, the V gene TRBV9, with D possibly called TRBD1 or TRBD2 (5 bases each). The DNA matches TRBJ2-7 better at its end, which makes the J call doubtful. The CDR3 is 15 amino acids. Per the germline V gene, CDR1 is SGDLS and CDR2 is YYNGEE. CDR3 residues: CASSERDGSYDEQYF. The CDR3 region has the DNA TGTGCCAGCAGCGAGAGGGACGGATCCTACGATGAGCAGTACTTC.

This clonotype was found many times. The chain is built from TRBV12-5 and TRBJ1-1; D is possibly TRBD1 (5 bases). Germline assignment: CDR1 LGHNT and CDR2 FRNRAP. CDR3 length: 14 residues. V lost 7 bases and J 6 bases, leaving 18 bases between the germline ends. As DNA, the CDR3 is TGTGCTAGTGAGGCCGGGGCGGGGTCCTCTGAAGCTTTCTTT. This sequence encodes CASEAGAGSSEAFF.

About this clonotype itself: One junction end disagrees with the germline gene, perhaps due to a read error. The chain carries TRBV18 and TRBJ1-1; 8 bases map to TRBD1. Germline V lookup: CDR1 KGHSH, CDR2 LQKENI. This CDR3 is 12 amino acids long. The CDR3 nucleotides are TGTGACAGCTCACCTCAGGGGGCGGAAGCTTTCTTT. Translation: CDSSPQGAEAFF.

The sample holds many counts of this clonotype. The CDR3 spells CASSPGLGVTEAFF. The DNA of the CDR3 is TGTGCCAGCAGCCCCGGGCTCGGAGTCACTGAAGCTTTCTTT. The chain links TRBV7-9 to TRBJ1-1; D not resolved. The CDR3 runs 14 residues. Germline CDR1 reads SEHNR; CDR2 reads FQNEAQ (reference sequence). V lost 5 bases and J lost 4, with 14 bases in between.

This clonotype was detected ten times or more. CDR3 nucleotide sequence: TGTGCCAGCAGCCTAATGACCCACACCATATATTTT. This codes for CASSLMTHTIYF. This sequence joins TRBV7-2 and TRBJ1-3, with no clear D. This CDR3 contains 12 residues. The germline V gene encodes CDR1 SGHTA and CDR2 FQGNSA. The germline V and J ends were trimmed by 5 bases and 8 bases, with 10 bases remaining between them.

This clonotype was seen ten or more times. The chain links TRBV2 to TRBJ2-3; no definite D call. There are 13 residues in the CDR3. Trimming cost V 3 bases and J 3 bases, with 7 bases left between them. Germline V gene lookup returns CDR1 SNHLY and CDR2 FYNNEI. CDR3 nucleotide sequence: TGTGCCAGCAGTGACGGTGGGACAGATACGCAGTATTTT. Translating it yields CASSDGGTDTQYF.

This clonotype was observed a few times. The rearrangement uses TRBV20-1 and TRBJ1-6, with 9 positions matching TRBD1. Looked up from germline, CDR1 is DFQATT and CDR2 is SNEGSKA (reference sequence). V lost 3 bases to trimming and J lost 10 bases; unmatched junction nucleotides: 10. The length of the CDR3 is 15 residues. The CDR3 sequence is CSASLGTGRNSPLHF. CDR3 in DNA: TGCAGTGCTAGTCTCGGGACAGGGAGAAACTCACCCCTCCACTTT.

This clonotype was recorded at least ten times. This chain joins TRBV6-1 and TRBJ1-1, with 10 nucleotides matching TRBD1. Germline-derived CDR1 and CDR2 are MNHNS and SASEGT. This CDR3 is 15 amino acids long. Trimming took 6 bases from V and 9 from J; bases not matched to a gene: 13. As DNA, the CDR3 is TGTGCCAGCAGACCCGAGACAGGGGGCGGTATGAAAGCTTTCTTT. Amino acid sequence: CASRPETGGGMKAFF.

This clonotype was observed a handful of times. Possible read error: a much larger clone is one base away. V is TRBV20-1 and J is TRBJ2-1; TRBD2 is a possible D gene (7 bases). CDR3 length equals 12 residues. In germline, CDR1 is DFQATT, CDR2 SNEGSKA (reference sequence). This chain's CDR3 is CSAGGLTNEQSF. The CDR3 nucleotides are TGCAGTGCGGGGGGGCTTACCAATGAGCAGTCCTTC.